These T cell receptor beta chains were read from a single sample in a study of shared clonotypes between healthy human individuals. TCRdb's table, derived via immunoSEQ multiplex PCR, lists solely in-frame clones and lacks some. The sample has roughly 1,000,000 clones; around 78% are singletons. The sequenced material came from memory CD4+ T cells from PBMCs. Receptor source: a young man in good health. Some clones in this sample may be carry-over from other donors' samples. Both conserved end residues are part of each CDR3. The D gene is left open where the match is weak. Size tells how often a clone was seen (once, few, many) or the class of an expanded clone, and some rows leave it out.

DNA: TGCGCCAGCAGCCAGGCCCCCGGGACAGGCTATGGCTACACCTTC; CDR3: CASSQAPGTGYGYTF; V: TRBV4-3; D: TRBD1; size: .; J: TRBJ1-2; length: 15
DNA: TGTGCCAGCAGCTTGGGCGGGGTCACAGATACGCAGTATTTT; CDR3: CASSLGGVTDTQYF; V: TRBV5-6; D: .; size: .; J: TRBJ2-3; length: 14
DNA: TGTGCCTGGAGTGTACTGGACAGCCCCTACGAGCAGTACTTC; CDR3: CAWSVLDSPYEQYF; V: TRBV30; D: .; size: once; J: TRBJ2-7; length: 14
DNA: TGTGCCAGCAGCTTATTAAGCGGGAGGCAGTCACAGCCCCAGCATTTT; CDR3: CASSLLSGRQSQPQHF; V: TRBV7-6; D: .; size: .; J: TRBJ1-5; length: 16
DNA: TGTGCCAGCAGCTTAGGGACTAGCGGGAGCGGAAAGACCCAGTACTTC; CDR3: CASSLGTSGSGKTQYF; V: TRBV7-3; D: TRBD2; size: .; J: TRBJ2-5; length: 16
DNA: TGTGCCAGCAGCTACGCAGGGCCTCGGGGCCAGGGGCAGTACTTC; CDR3: CASSYAGPRGQGQYF; V: TRBV7-3; D: .; size: .; J: TRBJ2-7; length: 15
DNA: TGTGCCACCAGGGAAAGCGGGATTCGCGAGCAGTACTTC; CDR3: CATRESGIREQYF; V: TRBV6-5; D: TRBD2; size: .; J: TRBJ2-7; length: 13
DNA: TGTGCCAGCAGCTGGGGGACGGGCGGCACTGAAGCTTTCTTT; CDR3: CASSWGTGGTEAFF; V: TRBV7-3; D: .; size: .; J: TRBJ1-1; length: 14
DNA: TGTGCCAGTCGATCGACAGGGGCGTACTCTGGAAACACCATATATTTT; CDR3: CASRSTGAYSGNTIYF; V: TRBV19; D: TRBD1; size: .; J: TRBJ1-3; length: 16
DNA: TGTGCCAGCAGTTCCGGGACTCATGGGGACTATGGCTACACCTTC; CDR3: CASSSGTHGDYGYTF; V: TRBV5-3; D: .; size: .; J: TRBJ1-2; length: 15
DNA: TGTGCCAGCTCACCCGAGGGGCGAACTGAAGCTTTCTTT; CDR3: CASSPEGRTEAFF; V: TRBV18; D: .; size: .; J: TRBJ1-1; length: 13
DNA: TGTGCCAGTAGTTTATACAGGGGCTACGAGCAGTACTTC; CDR3: CASSLYRGYEQYF; V: TRBV19; D: TRBD1; size: .; J: TRBJ2-7; length: 13
DNA: TGTGCCAGCAGCGTAGGTGGTTGGGCTGAAGCTTTCTTT; CDR3: CASSVGGWAEAFF; V: TRBV9; D: .; size: .; J: TRBJ1-1; length: 13
DNA: TGTGCCAGCAGCATTTATGGCAATCAGCCCCAGCATTTT; CDR3: CASSIYGNQPQHF; V: TRBV2; D: .; size: .; J: TRBJ1-5; length: 13
DNA: TGTGCCAGCAGCGACGGGACAGGGTTGTCCGAAAAACTGTTTTTT; CDR3: CASSDGTGLSEKLFF; V: TRBV5-6; D: TRBD1; size: .; J: TRBJ1-4; length: 15
DNA: TGTGCCAGCAGCGCACCGGGACAGGGCCTTCAAAAACTGTTTTTT; CDR3: CASSAPGQGLQKLFF; V: TRBV7-9; D: TRBD1; size: .; J: TRBJ1-4; length: 15
DNA: TGTGCCAGCAGCGGGGACAGGGGCGCGGGGCGGAACACTGAAGCTTTCTTT; CDR3: CASSGDRGAGRNTEAFF; V: TRBV7-9; D: TRBD1; size: once; J: TRBJ1-1; length: 17
DNA: TGTGCCAGCTCACAGACTAGCGGTTCCTACAATGAGCAGTTCTTC; CDR3: CASSQTSGSYNEQFF; V: TRBV18; D: TRBD2; size: .; J: TRBJ2-1; length: 15
DNA: TGTGCCAGCAGCCCGCGGGGCTCTGGAAACACCATATATTTT; CDR3: CASSPRGSGNTIYF; V: TRBV11-2; D: .; size: .; J: TRBJ1-3; length: 14
DNA: TGTGCCAGCAGCACTCGGACAGGGGGGGCTGAAGCTTTCTTT; CDR3: CASSTRTGGAEAFF; V: TRBV5-4; D: TRBD1; size: .; J: TRBJ1-1; length: 14
DNA: TGCGCCAGCAGCCCCCTCGGACGGGAAGAGACCCAGTACTTC; CDR3: CASSPLGREETQYF; V: TRBV4-1; D: .; size: .; J: TRBJ2-5; length: 14
DNA: TGTGCCAGCAGCTCCCCTAATGAGAACACCGGGGAGCTGTTTTTT; CDR3: CASSSPNENTGELFF; V: TRBV5-4; D: .; size: .; J: TRBJ2-2; length: 15
DNA: TGTGCCAGCAGCTTACAGGACACCACAGATACGCAGTATTTT; CDR3: CASSLQDTTDTQYF; V: TRBV7-9; D: .; size: few; J: TRBJ2-3; length: 14
DNA: TGTGCCTGGATGAGATTAGCGGGAGGTGCCGGGTACGAGCAGTACTTC; CDR3: CAWMRLAGGAGYEQYF; V: TRBV30; D: TRBD2; size: .; J: TRBJ2-7; length: 16